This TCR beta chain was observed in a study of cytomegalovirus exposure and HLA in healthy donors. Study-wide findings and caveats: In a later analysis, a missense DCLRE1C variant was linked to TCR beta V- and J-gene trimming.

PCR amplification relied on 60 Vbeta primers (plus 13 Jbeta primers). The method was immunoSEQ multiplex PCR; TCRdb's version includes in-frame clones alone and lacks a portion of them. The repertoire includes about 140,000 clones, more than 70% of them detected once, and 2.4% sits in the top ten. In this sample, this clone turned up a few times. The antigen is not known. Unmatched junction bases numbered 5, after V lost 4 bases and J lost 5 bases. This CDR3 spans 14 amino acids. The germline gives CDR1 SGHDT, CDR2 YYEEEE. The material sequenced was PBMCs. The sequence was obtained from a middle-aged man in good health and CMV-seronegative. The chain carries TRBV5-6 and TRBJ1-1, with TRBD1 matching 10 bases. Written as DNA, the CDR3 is TGTGCCAGCAGCCTCGGGACAGGGGTTACTGAAGCTTTCTTT. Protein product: CASSLGTGVTEAFF.